This T cell receptor beta chain is from a study of T cell responses to AZD1222 COVID-19 vaccine. For the study at large: Combined were second doses at about 4 or about 12 weeks.

Study-level points and caveats: A mostly white British donor set with more females was recruited, and clonal diversity was possibly underestimated. The breadth and depth of Spike-specific TCRs increased once two AZD1222 doses had been given. With dominance at 160-218 and 743-854, vaccine-associated CD4 TCRs spanned spike.

Details on this clone: Its target is unknown.

This table comes from immunoSEQ multiplex PCR, and its TCRdb copy is limited to in-frame clones, with some not included. The sample lists over 100,000 clones, approximately 90% occurring once. Trimming shortened V by 5 bases and J by 0 bases, and 10 bases separated the two germline ends. The V gene's germline CDR1 is SGHTA and CDR2 FQGNSA. The CDR3 consists of 14 residues. The V gene is TRBV7-2, the J gene TRBJ1-1; no clear D. This TCR derives from an adult in good health. The sequences come from peripheral blood, collected on day 0 of AZD1222 vaccination. The CDR3 coding sequence is TGTGCCAGCAGCGGTTCCGGGGTGAACACTGAAGCTTTCTTT. This sequence encodes CASSGSGVNTEAFF.